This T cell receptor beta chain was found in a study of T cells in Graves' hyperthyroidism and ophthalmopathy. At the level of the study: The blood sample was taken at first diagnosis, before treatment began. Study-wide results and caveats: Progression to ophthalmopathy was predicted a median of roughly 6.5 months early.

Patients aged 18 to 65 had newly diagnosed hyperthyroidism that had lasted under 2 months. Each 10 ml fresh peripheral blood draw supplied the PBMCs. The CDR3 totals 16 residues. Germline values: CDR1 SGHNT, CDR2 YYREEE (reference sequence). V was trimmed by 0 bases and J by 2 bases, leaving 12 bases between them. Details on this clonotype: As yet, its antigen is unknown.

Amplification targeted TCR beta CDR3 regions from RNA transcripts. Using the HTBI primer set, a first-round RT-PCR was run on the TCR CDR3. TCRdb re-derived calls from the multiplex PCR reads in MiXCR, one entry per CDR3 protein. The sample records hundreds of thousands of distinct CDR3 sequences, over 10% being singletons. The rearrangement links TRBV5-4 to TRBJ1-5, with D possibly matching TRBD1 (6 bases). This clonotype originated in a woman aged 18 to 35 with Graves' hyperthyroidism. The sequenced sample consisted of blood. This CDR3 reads CASSLGGGGGNQPQHF. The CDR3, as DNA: TGTGCCAGCAGCTTGGGCGGGGGGGGCGGCAATCAGCCCCAGCATTTT.